These T cell receptor beta chains were read from a single sample in a study of T-cell memory formation after mild COVID-19. One entry per CDR3 protein, called by TCRdb with MiXCR from the 5' RACE reads. Counted here are 350,000 or so distinct CDR3 sequences, about an eighth occurring once; the ten biggest clones make up around a fifth. Sequencing input: PBMCs or a T cell subset sorted from them (not recorded which). The source of these receptors is a man younger than 30 who had mild COVID-19 (a few samples of this study predate the infection). Cell type and time point are not known. CDR3s include the opening cysteine and the closing phenylalanine or tryptophan. A D gene is named only where the DNA matches it firmly. Not every row has a clone size; where given, it reads once, few, many or a size class.

d_gene: .; abundance: few; j_gene: TRBJ1-4; v_gene: TRBV4-1; CDR3aa: CASSQWGRGATNEKLFF; CDR3nt: TGCGCCAGCAGCCAATGGGGTAGAGGTGCAACTAATGAAAAACTGTTTTTT
d_gene: .; abundance: many; j_gene: TRBJ2-2; v_gene: TRBV4-3; CDR3aa: CASSQTRRAPTGELFF; CDR3nt: TGCGCCAGCAGCCAAACCCGCAGGGCCCCCACCGGGGAGCTGTTTTTT
d_gene: .; abundance: .; j_gene: TRBJ1-1; v_gene: TRBV9; CDR3aa: CASSVVLAGNTEAFF; CDR3nt: TGTGCCAGCAGCGTAGTATTGGCAGGGAACACTGAAGCTTTCTTT
d_gene: TRBD2; abundance: many; j_gene: TRBJ2-3; v_gene: TRBV6-6; CDR3aa: CASSRPSGGTDTQYF; CDR3nt: TGTGCCAGCAGTCGTCCTAGCGGGGGGACAGATACGCAGTATTTT
d_gene: .; abundance: few; j_gene: TRBJ2-6; v_gene: TRBV7-2; CDR3aa: CASSLDFNSGANVLTF; CDR3nt: TGTGCCAGCAGCTTAGATTTTAACTCTGGGGCCAACGTCCTGACTTTC
d_gene: .; abundance: many; j_gene: TRBJ1-2; v_gene: TRBV5-1; CDR3aa: CASSPGLYGYTF; CDR3nt: TGCGCCAGCAGCCCGGGACTCTATGGCTACACCTTC
d_gene: TRBD2; abundance: few; j_gene: TRBJ2-2; v_gene: TRBV4-1; CDR3aa: CASSQVGLAAINTGELFF; CDR3nt: TGCGCCAGCAGCCAAGTCGGACTAGCGGCGATCAACACCGGGGAGCTGTTTTTT
d_gene: .; abundance: many; j_gene: TRBJ2-2; v_gene: TRBV4-2; CDR3aa: CASSQEVSVGELFF; CDR3nt: TGTGCCAGCAGCCAAGAAGTTAGCGTCGGGGAGCTGTTTTTT
d_gene: TRBD2; abundance: .; j_gene: TRBJ2-3; v_gene: TRBV20-1; CDR3aa: CSANPSGGPSTDTQYF; CDR3nt: TGCAGTGCCAATCCGAGCGGGGGGCCAAGCACAGATACGCAGTATTTT
d_gene: .; abundance: .; j_gene: TRBJ1-5; v_gene: TRBV15; CDR3aa: CATRGGRNQPQHF; CDR3nt: TGTGCCACCAGGGGGGGGCGAAATCAGCCCCAGCATTTT
d_gene: .; abundance: .; j_gene: TRBJ2-5; v_gene: TRBV24-1; CDR3aa: CATSESVETQYF; CDR3nt: TGTGCCACCAGTGAAAGCGTGGAGACCCAGTACTTC
d_gene: .; abundance: .; j_gene: TRBJ1-1; v_gene: TRBV28; CDR3aa: CASSSLRGGAFF; CDR3nt: TGTGCCAGCAGTTCCCTACGGGGGGGAGCTTTCTTT
d_gene: .; abundance: .; j_gene: TRBJ2-3; v_gene: TRBV5-1; CDR3aa: CASSIRRGGPSTDTQYF; CDR3nt: TGCGCCAGCAGCATTAGAAGGGGAGGCCCTAGCACAGATACGCAGTATTTT
d_gene: .; abundance: .; j_gene: TRBJ2-1; v_gene: TRBV5-1; CDR3aa: CASSSLTTGTSYNEQFF; CDR3nt: TGCGCCAGCAGTTCCTTGACTACCGGGACCTCCTACAATGAGCAGTTCTTC
d_gene: .; abundance: .; j_gene: TRBJ2-7; v_gene: TRBV11-3; CDR3aa: CASSPVGSSSYEQYF; CDR3nt: TGTGCCAGCAGCCCAGTGGGGAGTTCGTCCTACGAGCAGTACTTC
d_gene: .; abundance: few; j_gene: TRBJ1-2; v_gene: TRBV20-1; CDR3aa: CSARDRDF; CDR3nt: TGCAGTGCTAGAGATCGGGATTTC
d_gene: TRBD1; abundance: .; j_gene: TRBJ1-5; v_gene: TRBV10-3; CDR3aa: CATQGANQPQHF; CDR3nt: TGTGCCACTCAGGGGGCGAATCAGCCCCAGCATTTT
d_gene: .; abundance: few; j_gene: TRBJ2-3; v_gene: TRBV5-1; CDR3aa: CASSPQGFTDTQYF; CDR3nt: TGCGCCAGCAGCCCTCAGGGCTTCACAGATACGCAGTATTTT
d_gene: .; abundance: .; j_gene: TRBJ1-1; v_gene: TRBV5-1; CDR3aa: CASSVGVRRATEAFF; CDR3nt: TGCGCCAGCAGCGTAGGGGTGAGGCGTGCCACTGAAGCTTTCTTT
d_gene: TRBD1; abundance: few; j_gene: TRBJ1-1; v_gene: TRBV6-2/TRBV6-3; CDR3aa: CASTLTTGGQTEAFF; CDR3nt: TGTGCCAGCACCCTTACGACAGGGGGGCAAACTGAAGCTTTCTTT
d_gene: .; abundance: few; j_gene: TRBJ2-5; v_gene: TRBV4-2; CDR3aa: CASSHEHQETQYF; CDR3nt: TGTGCCAGCAGCCACGAACACCAAGAGACCCAGTACTTC
d_gene: .; abundance: .; j_gene: TRBJ1-6; v_gene: TRBV3-1; CDR3aa: CASSQVGQSSPLHF; CDR3nt: TGTGCCAGCAGCCAAGTCGGACAGTCATCACCCCTCCACTTT
d_gene: TRBD1; abundance: .; j_gene: TRBJ2-3; v_gene: TRBV6-5; CDR3aa: CASSYGTVSDTQYF; CDR3nt: TGTGCCAGCAGTTACGGGACAGTGTCAGATACGCAGTATTTT
d_gene: TRBD1; abundance: few; j_gene: TRBJ2-2; v_gene: TRBV5-1; CDR3aa: CASSPTGYVAGELFF; CDR3nt: TGCGCCAGCAGCCCGACAGGGTATGTCGCCGGGGAGCTGTTTTTT
d_gene: TRBD2; abundance: .; j_gene: TRBJ2-7; v_gene: TRBV7-9; CDR3aa: CASSLRTGGGPYEQYF; CDR3nt: TGTGCCAGCAGCTTACGCACGGGGGGAGGACCCTACGAGCAGTACTTC
d_gene: TRBD1; abundance: .; j_gene: TRBJ2-5; v_gene: TRBV5-1; CDR3aa: CASSPLPQGAGETQYF; CDR3nt: TGCGCCAGCAGCCCGTTGCCACAGGGGGCCGGAGAGACCCAGTACTTC
d_gene: .; abundance: few; j_gene: TRBJ2-2; v_gene: TRBV24-1; CDR3aa: CATSGIPGPPNTGELFF; CDR3nt: TGTGCCACCAGTGGCATCCCGGGACCTCCGAACACCGGGGAGCTGTTTTTT
d_gene: .; abundance: .; j_gene: TRBJ2-7; v_gene: TRBV29-1; CDR3aa: CSVVEFYEQYF; CDR3nt: TGCAGCGTCGTGGAGTTCTACGAGCAGTACTTC
d_gene: .; abundance: many; j_gene: TRBJ2-2; v_gene: TRBV6-5; CDR3aa: CASSYLAGWNTGELFF; CDR3nt: TGTGCCAGCAGTTACCTCGCAGGGTGGAACACCGGGGAGCTGTTTTTT
d_gene: TRBD1; abundance: few; j_gene: TRBJ1-1; v_gene: TRBV5-1; CDR3aa: CASSLEWGQGGTEAFF; CDR3nt: TGCGCCAGCAGCTTGGAGTGGGGACAGGGCGGCACTGAAGCTTTCTTT
d_gene: TRBD1; abundance: .; j_gene: TRBJ1-1; v_gene: TRBV5-4; CDR3aa: CASSPGGTGGNTEAFF; CDR3nt: TGTGCCAGCAGCCCGGGGGGGACAGGGGGAAACACTGAAGCTTTCTTT
d_gene: .; abundance: .; j_gene: TRBJ1-1; v_gene: TRBV2; CDR3aa: CASSRTRGAFF; CDR3nt: TGTGCCAGCAGTCGGACGCGAGGGGCTTTCTTT
d_gene: .; abundance: few; j_gene: TRBJ1-4; v_gene: TRBV5-1; CDR3aa: CASSAGLDEKLFF; CDR3nt: TGCGCCAGCAGCGCAGGTTTAGATGAAAAACTGTTTTTT
d_gene: .; abundance: once; j_gene: TRBJ2-5; v_gene: TRBV21-1; CDR3aa: CASSKAGGPRETQYF; CDR3nt: TGTGCCAGCAGCAAAGCAGGGGGGCCCCGGGAGACCCAGTACTTC
d_gene: .; abundance: .; j_gene: TRBJ2-1; v_gene: TRBV29-1; CDR3aa: CSGWDGTYNEQFF; CDR3nt: TGCAGCGGCTGGGACGGCACTTACAATGAGCAGTTCTTC
d_gene: TRBD2; abundance: .; j_gene: TRBJ2-7; v_gene: TRBV15; CDR3aa: CATSRSGGPSYEQYF; CDR3nt: TGTGCCACCAGCAGGAGCGGGGGTCCCTCCTACGAGCAGTACTTC
d_gene: .; abundance: many; j_gene: TRBJ2-5; v_gene: TRBV7-9; CDR3aa: CASSLAGYETQYF; CDR3nt: TGTGCCAGCAGCTTAGCAGGTTACGAGACCCAGTACTTC
d_gene: .; abundance: few; j_gene: TRBJ2-7; v_gene: TRBV13; CDR3aa: CASSHRATTPYEQYF; CDR3nt: TGTGCCAGCAGCCACAGGGCAACAACGCCCTACGAGCAGTACTTC
d_gene: .; abundance: .; j_gene: TRBJ2-1; v_gene: TRBV9; CDR3aa: CASSANFAGQSSYNEQFF; CDR3nt: TGTGCCAGCAGCGCTAATTTCGCGGGACAAAGCTCCTACAATGAGCAGTTCTTC
d_gene: TRBD1; abundance: few; j_gene: TRBJ2-1; v_gene: TRBV30; CDR3aa: CAWGTTGGDEQFF; CDR3nt: TGTGCCTGGGGAACCACAGGGGGCGATGAGCAGTTCTTC
d_gene: .; abundance: few; j_gene: TRBJ2-7; v_gene: TRBV12-3/TRBV12-4; CDR3aa: CASSLGSDPYEQYF; CDR3nt: TGTGCCAGCAGTTTAGGGTCGGACCCCTACGAGCAGTACTTC
d_gene: TRBD1; abundance: few; j_gene: TRBJ2-7; v_gene: TRBV5-5; CDR3aa: CASSHEGAQGHEQYF; CDR3nt: TGTGCCAGCAGCCACGAGGGGGCACAGGGCCACGAGCAGTACTTC
d_gene: TRBD2; abundance: many; j_gene: TRBJ2-5; v_gene: TRBV4-2; CDR3aa: CASSQEEGLAGARETQYF; CDR3nt: TGTGCCAGCAGCCAAGAAGAAGGGCTAGCGGGGGCCCGAGAGACCCAGTACTTC
d_gene: .; abundance: many; j_gene: TRBJ2-3; v_gene: TRBV7-9; CDR3aa: CASSLVATGEDTQYF; CDR3nt: TGTGCCAGCAGCTTAGTGGCGACTGGTGAAGATACGCAGTATTTT
d_gene: .; abundance: .; j_gene: TRBJ1-2; v_gene: TRBV7-9; CDR3aa: CASRNVARSYGYTF; CDR3nt: TGTGCCAGCAGGAACGTGGCCAGGAGCTATGGCTACACCTTC
d_gene: TRBD2; abundance: .; j_gene: TRBJ2-3; v_gene: TRBV20-1; CDR3aa: CSARDGVAGSTDTQYF; CDR3nt: TGCAGTGCTAGGGATGGAGTAGCGGGGAGCACAGATACGCAGTATTTT
d_gene: .; abundance: few; j_gene: TRBJ1-5; v_gene: TRBV7-9; CDR3aa: CASSLDDYQPQHF; CDR3nt: TGTGCCAGCAGCTTAGACGACTATCAGCCCCAGCATTTT
d_gene: .; abundance: few; j_gene: TRBJ2-1; v_gene: TRBV4-1; CDR3aa: CASSQGSRVWYNEQFF; CDR3nt: TGCGCCAGCAGCCAGGGCTCCAGGGTTTGGTACAATGAGCAGTTCTTC